This is a list of T cell receptor beta chains from one sample in a study of OX40 agonist ivuxolimab in advanced cancers. Clones were sequenced by immunoSEQ multiplex PCR, and TCRdb holds only the in-frame ones, with some missing. The sample lists roughly 53,000 clones; around 89% were seen once. The material sequenced was CD4+ or CD8+ T cells sorted from blood, taken in a trial of the OX40 agonist ivuxolimab. The receptors were sampled from an adult with an advanced solid tumor such as melanoma, head and neck, liver or kidney cancer. CDR3s include the opening cysteine and the closing phenylalanine or tryptophan. The order of the fields is CDR3 length, clone size, V gene, D gene, J gene, CDR3 DNA, CDR3 protein. A D gene is named only where the DNA matches it firmly. The size entry is marked missing in some rows and otherwise reads once, few, many or a size class.

17,.,TRBV6-1,TRBD1,TRBJ1-1,TGTGCCAGCAGTGAACGTGACAGGGGGAGATGGGCCACTGAAGCTTTCTTT,CASSERDRGRWATEAFF
16,.,TRBV5-6,TRBD1,TRBJ1-2,TGTGCCAGCAGCCTAAGGACAGGCCCAGCTAACTATGGCTACACCTTC,CASSLRTGPANYGYTF
14,.,TRBV7-6,.,TRBJ1-3,TGTGCCAGCAGCTTAATTAGCTCTGGAAACACCATATATTTT,CASSLISSGNTIYF
13,.,TRBV5-1,TRBD1,TRBJ1-2,TGCGCCAGCAGCCCTACAGGGGTCGAGTGGTACACCTTC,CASSPTGVEWYTF
15,.,TRBV18,TRBD2,TRBJ2-7,TGTGCCAGCTCACTTACTAGCGGGGGCTCCTACGAGCAGTACTTC,CASSLTSGGSYEQYF
15,few,TRBV4-1,.,TRBJ2-1,TGCGCCAGCAGCCCCACACTTGTTTCCTACAATGAGCAGTTCTTC,CASSPTLVSYNEQFF
14,.,TRBV6-6,TRBD2,TRBJ2-7,TGTGCCAGCGGGCCGGGGGGTAGTTCCTACGAGCAGTACTTC,CASGPGGSSYEQYF
15,.,TRBV6-6,TRBD2,TRBJ2-1,TGTGCCAGCAAAACGGGCGGGAGCTCCTACAATGAGCAGTTCTTC,CASKTGGSSYNEQFF
15,.,TRBV5-8,TRBD1,TRBJ1-1,TGTGCCAGCAGCTTTTACAGGGGGAGAAGCACTGAAGCTTTCTTT,CASSFYRGRSTEAFF
14,.,TRBV19,TRBD1,TRBJ1-1,TGTGCCAGTAGGATACAGGGGATGGGCACTGAAGCTTTCTTT,CASRIQGMGTEAFF
15,.,TRBV15,TRBD2,TRBJ2-3,TGTGCCACCAGCAGAGGCCAGCGGGGGTCAGATACGCAGTATTTT,CATSRGQRGSDTQYF
13,once,TRBV4-2,.,TRBJ1-1,TGTGCCAGCAGCCTACGGGGGGATACTGAAGCTTTCTTT,CASSLRGDTEAFF
16,.,TRBV28,TRBD1,TRBJ2-2,TGTGCCAGCAGTTTCTCCAGGACAGGGGGCACCGGGGAGCTGTTTTTT,CASSFSRTGGTGELFF
15,.,TRBV4-1,TRBD1,TRBJ2-5,TGCGCCAGCAGCCAAGATGACAGGGTCCAAGAGACCCAGTACTTC,CASSQDDRVQETQYF
16,.,TRBV7-2,TRBD2,TRBJ2-2,TGTGCCAGCAGCGCGGGACTAGCGGGAGTGGTCGGGGAGCTGTTTTTT,CASSAGLAGVVGELFF
16,.,TRBV4-3,.,TRBJ2-2,TGCGCCAGCAGCCAAGATTATCAGGAGTTGGCCGGGGAGCTGTTTTTT,CASSQDYQELAGELFF
14,.,TRBV5-5,.,TRBJ1-4,TGTGCCAGCAGCTCTAGCGCAACTAATGAAAAACTGTTTTTT,CASSSSATNEKLFF
14,.,TRBV27,TRBD2,TRBJ2-7,TGTGCCAGCAGTCCGACTAGCAGATTATACGAGCAGTACTTC,CASSPTSRLYEQYF